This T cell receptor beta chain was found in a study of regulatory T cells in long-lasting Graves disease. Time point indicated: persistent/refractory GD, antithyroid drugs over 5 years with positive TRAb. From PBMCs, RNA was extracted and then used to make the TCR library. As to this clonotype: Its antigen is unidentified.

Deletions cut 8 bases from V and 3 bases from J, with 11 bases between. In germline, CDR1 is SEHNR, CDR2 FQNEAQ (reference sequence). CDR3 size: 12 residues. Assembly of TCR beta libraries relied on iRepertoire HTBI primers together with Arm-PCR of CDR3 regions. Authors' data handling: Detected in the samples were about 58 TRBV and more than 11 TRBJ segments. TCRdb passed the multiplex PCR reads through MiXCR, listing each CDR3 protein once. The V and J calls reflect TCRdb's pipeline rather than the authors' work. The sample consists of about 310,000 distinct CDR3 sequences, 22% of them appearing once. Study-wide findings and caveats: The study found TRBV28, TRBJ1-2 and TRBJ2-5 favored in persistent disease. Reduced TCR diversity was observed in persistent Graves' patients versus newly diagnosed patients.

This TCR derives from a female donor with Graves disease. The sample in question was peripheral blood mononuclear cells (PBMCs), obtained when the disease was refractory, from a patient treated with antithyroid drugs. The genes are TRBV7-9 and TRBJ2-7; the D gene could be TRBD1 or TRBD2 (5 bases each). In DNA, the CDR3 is TGTGCCAGCCGGGGCCGTGACTACGAGCAGTACTTC. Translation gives CASRGRDYEQYF. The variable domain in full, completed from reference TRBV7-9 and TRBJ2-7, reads DTGVSQNPRHKITKRGQNVTFRCDPISEHNRLYWYRQTLGQGPEFLTYFQNEAQLEKSRLLSDRFSAERPKGSFSTLEIQRTEQGDSAMYLCASRGRDYEQYFGPGTRLTVT.